The T cell receptor beta chain under discussion was sequenced for a study of T cell repertoires in cytomegalovirus infection. Looking at the study overall: A matching HLA type, together with CMV infection, was signaled by public TCR beta signatures. Study results and caveats: Within the response measured ex vivo, HLA-C-restricted CMV-specific TCR beta clonotypes were dominant. Accumulated public TCR beta family frequency recognized individuals carrying CMV together with the relevant HLA.

Worth noting for this clonotype: Its specificity is not known.

V lost 2 bases to trimming and J lost 2 bases; unmatched junction nucleotides: 9. The CDR3 loop spans 15 amino acids. Germline V gene sequence: CDR1 DFQATT, CDR2 SNEGSKA (reference sequence). TCRdb recomputed calls from the reads with MiXCR, one row per CDR3 protein. This sample has just over 300,000 distinct CDR3 sequences; about 17% occur once, and the top ten carry about 12%. The source of this sequence is a human donor in good health (CMV status not recorded). Some clones in this sample may be carry-over from other donors' samples. Material for sequencing was PBMCs. This rearrangement joins TRBV20-1 to TRBJ2-7; TRBD2 matches 7 bases. The CDR3 nucleotides are TGCAGTGCTAGAAATTCGCGGGAGTTGGCCTACGAGCAGTACTTC. It codes for CSARNSRELAYEQYF.